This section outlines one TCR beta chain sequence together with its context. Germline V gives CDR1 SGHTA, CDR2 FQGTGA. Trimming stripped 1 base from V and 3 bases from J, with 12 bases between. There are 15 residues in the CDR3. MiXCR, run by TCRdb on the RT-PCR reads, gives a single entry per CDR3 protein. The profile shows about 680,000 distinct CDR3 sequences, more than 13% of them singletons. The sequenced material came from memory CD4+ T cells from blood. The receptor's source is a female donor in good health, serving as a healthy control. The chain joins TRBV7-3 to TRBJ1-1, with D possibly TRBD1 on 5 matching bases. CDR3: CASSLNGQGDTEAFF. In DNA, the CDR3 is TGTGCCAGCAGCTTAAATGGGCAGGGTGACACTGAAGCTTTCTTT.